The 22 T cell receptor beta chains given below trace back to one sample, sequenced in a study of shared clonotypes between healthy human individuals. TCRdb's table, derived via immunoSEQ multiplex PCR, lists solely in-frame clones and lacks some. Among some 1,400,000 clones listed, more than 95% were seen once. Sequenced material: naive CD4+ T cells sorted from blood. Subset denoted: CD45RA+ positively selected. These receptors all stem from a man aged 25-45 years in good health.

The gene calls are TRBV4-1 and TRBJ2-3; TRBD1 might be the D (5 bases). This CDR3 has 15 amino acids. V lost 1 base and J lost 2, with 10 bases in between. Germline CDR1 and CDR2: MGHRA and YSYEKL. The CDR3 reads CASSQVPGSTDTQYF. As DNA, the CDR3 is TGCGCCAGCAGCCAAGTTCCAGGGTCCACAGATACGCAGTATTTT.

Regarding this clone: The identical CDR3 is also encoded by other nucleotide sequences in the sample. J is TRBJ2-1 and V is TRBV5-1; D remains unclear. Germline assignment: CDR1 SGHRS and CDR2 YFSETQ. The germline V and J ends were trimmed by 0 bases and 5 bases, with 6 bases remaining between them. The CDR3 consists of 13 residues. CDR3 sequence (DNA): TGCGCCAGCAGCTTGGGACCCAACAATGAGCAGTTCTTC. Translating gives CASSLGPNNEQFF.

This rearrangement joins TRBV2 to TRBJ1-2; maybe TRBD1 (5 bases). The ends were cut back, 0 bases at V and 0 bases at J, with 17 bases in the middle. In germline, CDR1 is SNHLY, CDR2 FYNNEI. The CDR3 loop spans 18 amino acids. CDR3 sequence reads: CASSEAPSPLGANYGYTF. The DNA for the CDR3 is TGTGCCAGCAGTGAAGCGCCGAGTCCGCTAGGGGCTAACTATGGCTACACCTTC.

This clone has just one count. V usage is TRBV4-1 and J usage is TRBJ2-3, with D maybe TRBD2 (6 bases). Trimming stripped 4 bases from V and 6 bases from J, with 23 bases between. The germline gives CDR1 MGHRA, CDR2 YSYEKL. The CDR3 runs 17 residues. In DNA, the CDR3 is TGCGCCAGCAGCCCAAATTTAGGCGGGGTCTGGTCGGATACGCAGTATTTT. This encodes CASSPNLGGVWSDTQYF.

The V call is TRBV4-3, the J call TRBJ2-3, with a tentative D call TRBD1 (6 bases). Between the trimmed V and J ends, which lost 0 bases and 0 bases, there was a span of 16 bases. CDR3 length: 18 residues. The germline CDR1 and CDR2 sequences are LGHNA and YSLEER. The CDR3 region has the DNA TGCGCCAGCAGCCAAGATCTTAATAGGGGGATAAGCACAGATACGCAGTATTTT. This translates into CASSQDLNRGISTDTQYF.

V and J are TRBV5-1 and TRBJ2-7, with D unresolved. The V and J ends lost 4 bases and 5 bases respectively, with 13 bases between them. This CDR3 contains 13 residues. Germline CDR1 is SGHRS and CDR2 is YFSETQ. CDR3 DNA: TGCGCCAGCAGCCCGGTGCCCGCGAACGAGCAGTACTTC. Protein sequence: CASSPVPANEQYF.

DNA for the CDR3: TGTGCCAGCAGCCGAGTTCCAAAGGGGGTTTCGGAGCAGTACTTC. Its protein product is CASSRVPKGVSEQYF. The chain carries TRBV7-9 and TRBJ2-7, with D tentatively TRBD1 (6 bases). Germline-derived CDR1 and CDR2 are SEHNR and FQNEAQ (reference sequence). The CDR3 has 15 amino acids. V shed 5 bases and J shed 7 bases, with 21 bases lying between them. Full variable domain (rest looked up from reference TRBV7-9 and TRBJ2-7): DTGVSQNPRHKITKRGQNVTFRCDPISEHNRLYWYRQTLGQGPEFLTYFQNEAQLEKSRLLSDRFSAERPKGSFSTLEIQRTEQGDSAMYLCASSRVPKGVSEQYFGPGTRLTVT.

The rearrangement joins TRBV10-2 to TRBJ2-7, with 13 bases matching TRBD2. The V segment lost 0 bases and the J segment 2 bases; nucleotides outside the gene matches: 10. In germline, CDR1 is WSHSY, CDR2 SAAADI. There are 19 residues in the CDR3. In DNA form, the CDR3 reads TGCGCCAGCAGTGAGTCGACTGGGACTAGCGGGACGCGTGCCTACGAGCAGTACTTC. The encoded protein is CASSESTGTSGTRAYEQYF.

This chain uses TRBV7-9 with TRBJ2-2; 7 nucleotides align to TRBD1. The J segment lost 1 base and the V segment lost 6 bases, leaving 2 bases of the junction unmatched. The CDR3 runs 14 residues. Germline V CDR1 and CDR2: SEHNR, FQNEAQ (reference sequence). CDR3 residues: CASRNRGNTGELFF. CDR3 DNA: TGTGCCAGCAGAAACAGGGGGAACACCGGGGAGCTGTTTTTT.

The chain employs TRBV6-5 and TRBJ2-1, with 9 bases aligning to TRBD1. This CDR3 has 15 amino acids. V shed 6 bases and J 2 bases; nucleotides not matched to a gene: 5. Germline lookup yields CDR1 MNHEY and CDR2 SVGAGI. The CDR3 reads CASRRDRATYNEQFF. CDR3 in DNA: TGTGCCAGCAGGAGGGACAGGGCCACCTACAATGAGCAGTTCTTC.

The rearrangement links TRBV18 to TRBJ2-3; 7 bases line up with TRBD1. The length of the CDR3 is 17 residues. V dropped 1 base and J dropped 6; count of bases not matched to a gene: 13. Germline V gene data show CDR1 as KGHSH and CDR2 as LQKENI. CDR3 sequence: CASSPLRGRVHMDTQYF. CDR3 DNA sequence: TGTGCCAGCTCACCACTTAGGGGGCGCGTCCACATGGATACGCAGTATTTT. Full variable domain (remainder filled in from reference TRBV18 and TRBJ2-3): NAGVMQNPRHLVRRRGQEARLRCSPMKGHSHVYWYRQLPEEGLKFMVYLQKENIIDESGMPKERFSAEFPKEGPSILRIQQVVRGDSAAYFCASSPLRGRVHMDTQYFGPGTRLTVL.

This clone was found once. In nucleotides, the CDR3 is TGTGCCAGCAATGGGGACAGGGGGGGTGAGCAGTTCTTC. It yields the protein CASNGDRGGEQFF. V is TRBV6-5 and J is TRBJ2-1; 11 positions agree with TRBD1. CDR3 length equals 13 residues. Losses at the gene ends were 7 bases for V and 9 bases for J; bases not matched to a gene: 5. Per germline, CDR1 MNHEY and CDR2 SVGAGI.

This clone occurred a few times. The chain employs TRBV18 and TRBJ2-3; 13 positions agree with TRBD2. The CDR3 extends over 18 amino acids. The V and J ends lost 4 bases and 1 base, in that order; junction bases with no gene match: 8. Germline V gene sequence: CDR1 KGHSH, CDR2 LQKENI. CDR3 loop: CASSLRPGTSGGTDTQYF. The CDR3 coding sequence is TGTGCCAGCTCACTCCGGCCGGGGACTAGCGGGGGCACAGATACGCAGTATTTT.

This clone was detected once. The chain recombines TRBV5-4 with TRBJ2-7; D gene ambiguous. This CDR3 is built from 13 residues. The V gene's germline CDR1 is SGHNT and CDR2 YYREEE (reference sequence). Trimming removed 1 base from V and 3 bases from J, with 8 bases in between. The CDR3 bases are TGTGCCAGCAGCTTGCGCGGCGGCTACGAGCAGTACTTC. This codes for CASSLRGGYEQYF.

V and J are TRBV10-3 and TRBJ2-7, with 8 bases that match TRBD1. The germline CDR1 and CDR2 sequences are ENHRY and SYGVKD. The CDR3 has 11 amino acids. The V and J ends lost 2 bases and 10 bases, in that order; junction bases with no gene match: 1. The CDR3 reads CAISEDRGQYF. The CDR3, as DNA: TGTGCCATCAGTGAGGACAGGGGCCAGTACTTC.

The chain joins TRBV2 to TRBJ2-3, with TRBD1 matching over 8 bases. Trimming cost V 0 bases and J 1 base; bases outside gene matches: 3. The CDR3 is made up of 16 amino acids. Germline-derived CDR1 and CDR2 are SNHLY and FYNNEI. CDR3 amino acids: CASSEAPTGGTDTQYF. In nucleotides, the CDR3 is TGTGCCAGCAGTGAAGCGCCGACAGGGGGCACAGATACGCAGTATTTT.

This sequence joins TRBV7-2 and TRBJ1-3; no clear D. The CDR3 spans 17 residues. Trimming stripped 4 bases from V and 3 bases from J, with 19 bases between. Looked up from germline, CDR1 is SGHTA and CDR2 is FQGNSA. The CDR3 coding sequence is TGTGCCAGCAGCTCTAGCGTGGGCACGCGGATTGGAAACACCATATATTTT. Its translation is CASSSSVGTRIGNTIYF.

The chain carries TRBV7-8 and TRBJ2-7; 7 nucleotides match TRBD2. Trimming removed 0 bases from V and 6 bases from J; junction bases left unmatched: 8. CDR1 and CDR2 (germline): SGHVS, FQNEAQ. The CDR3 covers 15 residues. The CDR3 reads CASSLAGAGDVEQYF. For the CDR3, the DNA is TGTGCCAGCAGCTTAGCAGGTGCGGGAGACGTCGAGCAGTACTTC.

The chain uses TRBV5-1 and TRBJ2-7; perhaps TRBD1 as D (6 bases). V shed 4 bases and J shed 5 bases, with 13 bases lying between them. CDR1 and CDR2 (germline): SGHRS, YFSETQ. The CDR3 has 13 amino acids. The CDR3 loop reads CASSPGWGHEQYF. In DNA, the CDR3 is TGCGCCAGCAGCCCCGGGTGGGGGCACGAGCAGTACTTC.

Concerning this clone: Other DNA variants within this sample encode the same CDR3. The CDR3 DNA follows: TGCGCCAGCAGCTTGGCCAGACAAGAGACCCAGTACTTC. Translated: CASSLARQETQYF. V and J are TRBV5-1 and TRBJ2-5; no clear D. Trimming shortened V by 0 bases and J by 2 bases, and 5 bases separated the two germline ends. The CDR3 runs to 13 residues. Germline V gene sequence: CDR1 SGHRS, CDR2 YFSETQ.

J is TRBJ2-2 and V is TRBV10-3; weak D call: TRBD1 (7 bases). V was pared by 11 bases and J by 2 bases, with 12 bases between. Germline V gene data show CDR1 as ENHRY and CDR2 as SYGVKD. The CDR3 is 13 residues long. The CDR3 region is CAAGQKNTGELFF. In DNA, the CDR3 is TGTGCCGCGGGACAGAAAAACACCGGGGAGCTGTTTTTT.

The chain uses TRBV6-1 and TRBJ1-5; D may be TRBD1 (5 bases). Germline values: CDR1 MNHNS, CDR2 SASEGT. CDR3 length equals 13 residues. The V end was cut by 3 bases, the J end by 2 bases, with 5 bases between. The CDR3 loop is CASSDRGNQPQHF. The CDR3 DNA reads TGTGCCAGCAGTGACAGGGGCAATCAGCCCCAGCATTTT.